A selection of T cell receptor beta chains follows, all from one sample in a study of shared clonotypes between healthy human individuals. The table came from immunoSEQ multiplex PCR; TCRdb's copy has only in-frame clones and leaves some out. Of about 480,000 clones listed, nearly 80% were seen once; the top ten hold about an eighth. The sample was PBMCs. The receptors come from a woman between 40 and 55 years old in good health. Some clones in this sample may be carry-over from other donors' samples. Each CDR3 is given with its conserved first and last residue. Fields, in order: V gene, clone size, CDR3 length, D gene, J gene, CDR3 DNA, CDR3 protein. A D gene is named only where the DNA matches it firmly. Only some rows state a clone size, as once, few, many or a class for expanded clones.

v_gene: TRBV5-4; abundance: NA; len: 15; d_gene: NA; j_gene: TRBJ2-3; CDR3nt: TGTGCCAGCAGCGAACAGGCCTCGTGGGCAGATACGCAGTATTTT; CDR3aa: CASSEQASWADTQYF
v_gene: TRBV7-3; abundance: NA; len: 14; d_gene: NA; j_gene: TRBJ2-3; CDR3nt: TGTGCCAGCAGCTTACAGTCAGGAGCAGATACGCAGTATTTT; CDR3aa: CASSLQSGADTQYF
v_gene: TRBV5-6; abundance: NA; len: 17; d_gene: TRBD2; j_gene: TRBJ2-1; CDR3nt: TGTGCCAGCAGCCTATTACTAGCGGGAGCGATATACAATGAGCAGTTCTTC; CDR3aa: CASSLLLAGAIYNEQFF
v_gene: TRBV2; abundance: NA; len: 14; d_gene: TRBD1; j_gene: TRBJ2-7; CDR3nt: TGTGCCAGCAGGCCTACAGGGGGCTCCTACGAGCAGTACTTC; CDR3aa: CASRPTGGSYEQYF
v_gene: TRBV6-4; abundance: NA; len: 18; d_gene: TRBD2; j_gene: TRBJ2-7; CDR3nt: TGTGCCAGCAGTGAATACGAGCGGGAGTCTCCGGGGGCCGACGAGCAGTACTTC; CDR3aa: CASSEYERESPGADEQYF
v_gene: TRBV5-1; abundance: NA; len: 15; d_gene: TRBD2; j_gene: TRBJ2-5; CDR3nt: TGCGCCAGCAGCTCGGGCGGGAGGGCCGGAGAGACCCAGTACTTC; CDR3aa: CASSSGGRAGETQYF
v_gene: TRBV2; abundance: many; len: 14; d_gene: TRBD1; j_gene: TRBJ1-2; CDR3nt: TGTGCCAGCAGTGAAAGGGACAGGAGCGATGGCTACACCTTC; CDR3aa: CASSERDRSDGYTF
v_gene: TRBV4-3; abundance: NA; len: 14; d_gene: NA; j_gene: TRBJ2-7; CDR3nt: TGCGCCAGCAGCGTCAGGCCGGGGTACTACGAGCAGTACTTC; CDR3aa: CASSVRPGYYEQYF
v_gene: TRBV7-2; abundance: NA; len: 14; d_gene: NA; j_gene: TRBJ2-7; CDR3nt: TGTGCCAGCAGCTTAGATCACACCTCCTACGAGCAGTACTTC; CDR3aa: CASSLDHTSYEQYF
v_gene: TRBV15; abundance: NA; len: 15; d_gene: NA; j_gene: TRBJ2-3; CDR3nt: TGTGCCACGGCCCCAAGAGGCGCCTACACAGATACGCAGTATTTT; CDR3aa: CATAPRGAYTDTQYF
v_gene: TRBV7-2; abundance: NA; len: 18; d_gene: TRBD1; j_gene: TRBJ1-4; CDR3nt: TGTGCCAGCAGCTTAACCCACTCCAACAGGGGGGTTAATGAAAAACTGTTTTTT; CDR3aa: CASSLTHSNRGVNEKLFF
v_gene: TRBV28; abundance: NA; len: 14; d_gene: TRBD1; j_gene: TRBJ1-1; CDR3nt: TGTGCCAGCAGTCAGTGGACAGGGAACACTGAAGCTTTCTTT; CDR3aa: CASSQWTGNTEAFF